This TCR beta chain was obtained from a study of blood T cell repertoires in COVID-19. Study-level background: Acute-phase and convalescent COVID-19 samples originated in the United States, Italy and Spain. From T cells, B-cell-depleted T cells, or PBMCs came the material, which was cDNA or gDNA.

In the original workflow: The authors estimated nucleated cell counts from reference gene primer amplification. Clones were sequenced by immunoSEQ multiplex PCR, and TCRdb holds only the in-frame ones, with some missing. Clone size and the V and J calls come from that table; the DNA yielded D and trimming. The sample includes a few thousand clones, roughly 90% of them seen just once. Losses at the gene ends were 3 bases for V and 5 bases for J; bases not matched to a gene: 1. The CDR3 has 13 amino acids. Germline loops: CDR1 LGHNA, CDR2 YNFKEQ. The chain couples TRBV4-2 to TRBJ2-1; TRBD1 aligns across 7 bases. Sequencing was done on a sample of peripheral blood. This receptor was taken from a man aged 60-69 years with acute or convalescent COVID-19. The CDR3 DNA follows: TGTGCCAGCAGCCAGGACAGGAACAATGAGCAGTTCTTC. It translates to CASSQDRNNEQFF.